A single TCR beta chain is shown here with its context. Its antigen is undetermined. The data derive from a study of T cell responses to AZD1222 COVID-19 vaccine. The CDR3 length is 16 residues. The V gene's germline CDR1 is SEHNR and CDR2 FQNEAQ (reference sequence). The V end was cut by 5 bases, the J end by 0 bases, with 13 bases between. Sequencing used immunoSEQ multiplex PCR; TCRdb keeps in-frame clones, though not all of them. The data contain about 150,000 clones, roughly 88% of them singletons. Findings of the study overall: Regions left unmutated in variants are reportedly the target of nearly half of spike-specific TCRs. Receipt of two AZD1222 doses was followed by a rise in Spike-specific TCR breadth and depth. White British people made up most donors, females outnumbered males, and clonal diversity was possibly underestimated. Across spike, vaccine-associated CD4 TCRs were found, dominant at 160-218 and 743-854.

Specimen: peripheral blood, collected 28 days after the second dose of the MenACWY control vaccine. The rearrangement links TRBV7-9 to TRBJ1-4; no definite D call. The TCR sequence derives from an adult who received the MenACWY meningococcal vaccine as a control. CDR3 in DNA: TGTGCCAGCAGCCACCGCGGACTCTCAACTAATGAAAAACTGTTTTTT. Protein product: CASSHRGLSTNEKLFF.